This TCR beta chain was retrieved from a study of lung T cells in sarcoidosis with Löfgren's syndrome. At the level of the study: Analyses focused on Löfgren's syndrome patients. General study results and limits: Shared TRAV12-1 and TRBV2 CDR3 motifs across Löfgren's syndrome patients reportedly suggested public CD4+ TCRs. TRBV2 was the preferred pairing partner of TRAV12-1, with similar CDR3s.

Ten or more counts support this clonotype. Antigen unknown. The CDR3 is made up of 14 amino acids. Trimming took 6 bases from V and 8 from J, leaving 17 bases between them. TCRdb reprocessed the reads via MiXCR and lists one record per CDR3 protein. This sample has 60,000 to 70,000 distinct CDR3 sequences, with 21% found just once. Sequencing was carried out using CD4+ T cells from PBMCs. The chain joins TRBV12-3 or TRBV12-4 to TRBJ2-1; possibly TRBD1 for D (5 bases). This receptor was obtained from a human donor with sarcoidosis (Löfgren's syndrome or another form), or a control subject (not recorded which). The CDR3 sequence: CASRPRGVDHEQFF. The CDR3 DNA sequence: TGTGCCAGCAGACCTAGGGGCGTAGACCATGAGCAGTTCTTC.